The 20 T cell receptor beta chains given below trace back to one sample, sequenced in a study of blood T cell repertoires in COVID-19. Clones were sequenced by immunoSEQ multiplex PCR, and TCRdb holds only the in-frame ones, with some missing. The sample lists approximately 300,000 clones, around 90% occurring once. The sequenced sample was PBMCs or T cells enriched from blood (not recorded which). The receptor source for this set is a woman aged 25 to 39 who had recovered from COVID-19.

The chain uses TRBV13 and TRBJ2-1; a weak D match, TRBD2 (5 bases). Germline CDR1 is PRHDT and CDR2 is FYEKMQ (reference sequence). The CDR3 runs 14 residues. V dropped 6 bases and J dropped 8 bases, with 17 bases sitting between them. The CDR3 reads CASSLGTGMDEQFF. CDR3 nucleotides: TGTGCCAGCAGTTTGGGTACGGGGATGGATGAGCAGTTCTTC.

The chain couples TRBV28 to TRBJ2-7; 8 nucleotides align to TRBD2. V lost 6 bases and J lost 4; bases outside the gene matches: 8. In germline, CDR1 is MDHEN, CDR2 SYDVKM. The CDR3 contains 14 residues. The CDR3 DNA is TGTGCCAGCAGCCGGGGGGGGAGTATTTACGAGCAGTACTTC. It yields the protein CASSRGGSIYEQYF.

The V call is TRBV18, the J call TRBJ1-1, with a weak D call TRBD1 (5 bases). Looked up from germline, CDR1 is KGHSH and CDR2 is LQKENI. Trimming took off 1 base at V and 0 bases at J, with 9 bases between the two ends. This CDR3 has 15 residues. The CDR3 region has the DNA TGTGCCAGCTCACCACTCCCAGGGATGAACACTGAAGCTTTCTTT. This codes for CASSPLPGMNTEAFF.

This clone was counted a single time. The CDR3 nucleotides are TGTGCCAGCAGCTTGCGTCCTAGCGGGAGCCATGAGCAGTTCTTC. Translation gives CASSLRPSGSHEQFF. The chain joins TRBV7-3 to TRBJ2-1, with 10 bases fitting TRBD2. V gave up 3 bases and J gave up 8 bases; unmatched junction bases: 7. The germline V gene encodes CDR1 SGHTA and CDR2 FQGTGA. CDR3 length equals 15 residues.

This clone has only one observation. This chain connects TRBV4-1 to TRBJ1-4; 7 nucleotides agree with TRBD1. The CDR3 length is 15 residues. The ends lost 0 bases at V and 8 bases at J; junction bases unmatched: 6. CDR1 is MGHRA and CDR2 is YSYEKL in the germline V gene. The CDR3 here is CASSQDQQGNEKLFF. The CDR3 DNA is TGCGCCAGCAGCCAAGATCAACAGGGGAACGAAAAACTGTTTTTT.

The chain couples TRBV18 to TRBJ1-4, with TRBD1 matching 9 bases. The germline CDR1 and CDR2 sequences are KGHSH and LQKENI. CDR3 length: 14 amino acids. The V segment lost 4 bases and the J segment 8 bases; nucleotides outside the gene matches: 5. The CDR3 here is CASSRTGGEEKLFF. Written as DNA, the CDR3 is TGTGCCAGCTCACGCACAGGGGGCGAGGAAAAACTGTTTTTT.

The CDR3 loop is CASSTFRATDTQYF. For the CDR3, the DNA is TGCGCCAGCAGTACGTTCAGGGCAACAGATACGCAGTATTTT. This chain connects TRBV5-1 to TRBJ2-3, with D maybe TRBD1 (5 bases). The CDR3 extends over 14 amino acids. Germline values: CDR1 SGHRS, CDR2 YFSETQ. The ends were cut back, 5 bases at V and 3 bases at J, with 13 bases in the middle.

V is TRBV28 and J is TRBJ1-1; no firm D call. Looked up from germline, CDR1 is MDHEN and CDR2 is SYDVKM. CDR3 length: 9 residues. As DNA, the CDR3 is TGTATGCTGCCTAGAAAAGCTTTCTTT. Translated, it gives CMLPRKAFF.

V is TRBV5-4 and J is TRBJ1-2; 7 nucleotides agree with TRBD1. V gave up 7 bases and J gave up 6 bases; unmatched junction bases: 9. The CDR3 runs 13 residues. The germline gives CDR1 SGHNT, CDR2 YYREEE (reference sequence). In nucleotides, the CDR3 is TGTGCCAGCGCAGACAGGGTAGCTAATGGCTACACCTTC. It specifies CASADRVANGYTF.

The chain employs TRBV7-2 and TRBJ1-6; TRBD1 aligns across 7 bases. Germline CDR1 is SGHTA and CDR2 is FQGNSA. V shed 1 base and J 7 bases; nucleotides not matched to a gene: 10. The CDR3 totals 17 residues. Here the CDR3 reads CASSLVVRQGGNSPLHF. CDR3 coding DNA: TGTGCCAGCAGCTTAGTAGTAAGACAGGGCGGGAATTCACCCCTCCACTTT.

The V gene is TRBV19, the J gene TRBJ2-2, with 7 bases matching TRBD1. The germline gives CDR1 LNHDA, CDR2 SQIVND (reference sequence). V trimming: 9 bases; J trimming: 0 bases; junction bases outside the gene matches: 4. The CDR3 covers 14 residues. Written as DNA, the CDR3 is TGTGCCAGCAGACAGGGATCGAACACCGGGGAGCTGTTTTTT. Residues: CASRQGSNTGELFF.

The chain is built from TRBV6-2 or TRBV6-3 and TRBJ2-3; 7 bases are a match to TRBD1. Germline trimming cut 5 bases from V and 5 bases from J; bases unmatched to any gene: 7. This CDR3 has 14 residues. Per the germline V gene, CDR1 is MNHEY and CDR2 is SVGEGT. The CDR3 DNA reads TGTGCCAGCAGTAACAGGGGCCGCCAAGATACGCAGTATTTT. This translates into CASSNRGRQDTQYF.

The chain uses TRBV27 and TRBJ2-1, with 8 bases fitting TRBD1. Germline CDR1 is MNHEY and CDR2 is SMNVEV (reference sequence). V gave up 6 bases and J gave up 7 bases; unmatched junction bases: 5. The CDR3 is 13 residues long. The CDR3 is CASSPTGGNEQFF. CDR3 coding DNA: TGTGCCAGCAGCCCAACAGGGGGTAATGAGCAGTTCTTC.

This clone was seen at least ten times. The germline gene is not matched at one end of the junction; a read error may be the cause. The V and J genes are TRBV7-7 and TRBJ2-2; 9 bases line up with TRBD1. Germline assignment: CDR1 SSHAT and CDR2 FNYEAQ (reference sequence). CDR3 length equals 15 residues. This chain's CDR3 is CASSPQGAGTGELFF. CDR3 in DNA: TGTGCTAGCAGCCCACAGGGGGCGGGCACCGGGGAGCTGTTTTTT.

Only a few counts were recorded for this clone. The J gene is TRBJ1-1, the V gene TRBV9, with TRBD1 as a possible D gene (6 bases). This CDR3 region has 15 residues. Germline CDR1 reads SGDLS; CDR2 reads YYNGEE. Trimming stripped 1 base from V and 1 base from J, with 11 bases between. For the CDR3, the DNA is TGTGCCAGCAGCGTACGACAGGAGCCGAACACTGAAGCTTTCTTT. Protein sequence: CASSVRQEPNTEAFF.

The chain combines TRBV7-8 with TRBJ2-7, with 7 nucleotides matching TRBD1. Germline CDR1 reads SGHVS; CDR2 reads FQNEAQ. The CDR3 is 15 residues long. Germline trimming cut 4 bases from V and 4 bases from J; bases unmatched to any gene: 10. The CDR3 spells CASSWRQGSFYEQYF. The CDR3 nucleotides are TGTGCCAGCAGCTGGAGACAGGGCTCTTTTTACGAGCAGTACTTC.

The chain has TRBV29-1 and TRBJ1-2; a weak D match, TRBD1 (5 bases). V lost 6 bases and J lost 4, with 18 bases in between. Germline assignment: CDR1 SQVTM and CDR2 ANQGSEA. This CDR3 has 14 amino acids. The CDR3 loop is CSVRDGGTTYGYTF. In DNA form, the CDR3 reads TGCAGCGTGCGGGACGGCGGGACCACCTATGGCTACACCTTC.

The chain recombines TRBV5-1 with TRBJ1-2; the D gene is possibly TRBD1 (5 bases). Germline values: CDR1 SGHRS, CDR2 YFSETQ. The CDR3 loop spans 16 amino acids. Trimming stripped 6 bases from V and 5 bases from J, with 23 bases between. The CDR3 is CASTPLGGTPPYGYTF. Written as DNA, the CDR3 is TGCGCCAGCACCCCTTTGGGGGGAACACCACCTTATGGCTACACCTTC.

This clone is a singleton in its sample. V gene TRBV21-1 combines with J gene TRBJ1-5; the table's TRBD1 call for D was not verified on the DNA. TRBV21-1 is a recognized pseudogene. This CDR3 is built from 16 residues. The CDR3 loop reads CASSNPQGERNQPQHF. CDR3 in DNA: TGTGCCAGCAGCAACCCCCAGGGGGAACGTAATCAGCCCCAGCATTTT.

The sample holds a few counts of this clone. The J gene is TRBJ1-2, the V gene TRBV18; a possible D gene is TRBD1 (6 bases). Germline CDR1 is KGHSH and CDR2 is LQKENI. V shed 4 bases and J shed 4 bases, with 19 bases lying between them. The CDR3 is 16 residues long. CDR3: CASSLYRERSSYGYTF. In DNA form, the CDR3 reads TGTGCCAGCTCACTCTACAGGGAAAGGAGTTCCTATGGCTACACCTTC.